Listed below are T cell receptor beta chains from one sample, sequenced in a study of radiation and T cells in renal cell carcinoma. Sequenced by immunoSEQ multiplex PCR; TCRdb stores in-frame clones only, minus some. The data hold tens of thousands of clones, with roughly 80% observed a single time. This specimen was blood, taken from a patient whose treatment included radiotherapy and nephrectomy. These receptors all come from a woman in her seventies with renal cell carcinoma. CDR3s include the opening cysteine and the closing phenylalanine or tryptophan. The order of the fields is D gene, J gene, clone size, V gene, CDR3 protein, CDR3 DNA. The D gene is left open where the match is weak. Size is stated for part of the rows, as once, few or many counts, or as a class when the clone is expanded.

D gene: TRBD1
J gene: TRBJ1-1
clone size: NA
V gene: TRBV19
CDR3 protein: CASSRDRGRAFF
CDR3 DNA: TGTGCCAGTAGTCGGGACAGGGGACGAGCTTTCTTT

D gene: TRBD2
J gene: TRBJ2-3
clone size: NA
V gene: TRBV5-4
CDR3 protein: CASSLGGLAADTQYF
CDR3 DNA: TGTGCCAGCAGCTTAGGGGGACTAGCGGCAGATACGCAGTATTTT

D gene: NA
J gene: TRBJ1-1
clone size: NA
V gene: TRBV18
CDR3 protein: CASSPPNRGGTEAFF
CDR3 DNA: TGTGCCAGCTCACCACCAAACCGGGGAGGCACTGAAGCTTTCTTT

D gene: TRBD2
J gene: TRBJ2-1
clone size: NA
V gene: TRBV30
CDR3 protein: CAWRNPRSGSFNEQFF
CDR3 DNA: TGTGCCTGGAGAAATCCCAGGAGCGGGAGTTTCAATGAGCAGTTCTTC

D gene: NA
J gene: TRBJ2-2
clone size: NA
V gene: TRBV9
CDR3 protein: CASSGGLNTGELFF
CDR3 DNA: TGTGCCAGCAGCGGGGGGCTGAACACCGGGGAGCTGTTTTTT

D gene: TRBD1
J gene: TRBJ2-2
clone size: NA
V gene: TRBV5-1
CDR3 protein: CASSLTTGARSPGELFF
CDR3 DNA: TGCGCCAGCAGCTTGACGACAGGGGCGAGGAGTCCCGGGGAGCTGTTTTTT

D gene: NA
J gene: TRBJ2-7
clone size: NA
V gene: TRBV21-1
CDR3 protein: CASIRSNRGEQYF
CDR3 DNA: TGTGCCAGCATCCGGTCAAACCGGGGCGAGCAGTACTTC

D gene: NA
J gene: TRBJ2-3
clone size: NA
V gene: TRBV7-3
CDR3 protein: CASSPGPTGDGTDTQYF
CDR3 DNA: TGTGCCAGCAGCCCCGGCCCCACGGGAGATGGTACAGATACGCAGTATTTT

D gene: NA
J gene: TRBJ2-1
clone size: NA
V gene: TRBV9
CDR3 protein: CASSVGWELYNEQFF
CDR3 DNA: TGTGCCAGCAGCGTAGGGTGGGAGCTATACAATGAGCAGTTCTTC

D gene: NA
J gene: TRBJ1-1
clone size: few
V gene: TRBV6-1
CDR3 protein: CASSQGGGDTEAFF
CDR3 DNA: TGTGCCAGCAGTCAAGGAGGAGGTGACACTGAAGCTTTCTTT

D gene: TRBD1
J gene: TRBJ2-5
clone size: NA
V gene: TRBV6-6
CDR3 protein: CASRRTLTGAGETQYF
CDR3 DNA: TGTGCCAGCAGACGAACCCTAACAGGGGCAGGGGAGACCCAGTACTTC

D gene: NA
J gene: TRBJ2-7
clone size: NA
V gene: TRBV7-2
CDR3 protein: CASSGGTFYEQYF
CDR3 DNA: TGTGCCAGCAGCGGCGGGACTTTCTACGAGCAGTACTTC

D gene: TRBD2
J gene: TRBJ2-7
clone size: NA
V gene: TRBV5-4
CDR3 protein: CASSRTSGDYEQYF
CDR3 DNA: TGTGCCAGCAGCCGGACTAGCGGAGACTACGAGCAGTACTTC

D gene: TRBD1
J gene: TRBJ2-7
clone size: few
V gene: TRBV7-8
CDR3 protein: CASSLAARGYYEQYF
CDR3 DNA: TGTGCCAGCAGCTTAGCCGCCAGGGGGTACTACGAGCAGTACTTC

D gene: NA
J gene: TRBJ2-7
clone size: NA
V gene: TRBV19
CDR3 protein: CASSIDIYAYEQYF
CDR3 DNA: TGTGCCAGTAGTATCGACATATATGCTTACGAGCAGTACTTC

D gene: NA
J gene: TRBJ2-1
clone size: once
V gene: TRBV4-1
CDR3 protein: CASSQVLGAYNEQFF
CDR3 DNA: TGCGCCAGCAGCCAAGTTTTGGGGGCCTACAATGAGCAGTTCTTC

D gene: TRBD2
J gene: TRBJ2-3
clone size: NA
V gene: TRBV9
CDR3 protein: CASSTGTITDTQYF
CDR3 DNA: TGTGCCAGCAGCACCGGGACTATCACAGATACGCAGTATTTT

D gene: TRBD1
J gene: TRBJ2-1
clone size: NA
V gene: TRBV6-6
CDR3 protein: CASSPTGGRFNEQFF
CDR3 DNA: TGTGCCAGCAGCCCAACAGGGGGCAGGTTCAATGAGCAGTTCTTC

D gene: TRBD2
J gene: TRBJ2-3
clone size: NA
V gene: TRBV7-3
CDR3 protein: CASSLTGLAGADTQYF
CDR3 DNA: TGTGCCAGCAGCTTAACTGGACTAGCGGGAGCAGATACGCAGTATTTT

D gene: NA
J gene: TRBJ2-1
clone size: NA
V gene: TRBV5-4
CDR3 protein: CASSLGLAEGNEQFF
CDR3 DNA: TGTGCCAGCAGCTTGGGGTTGGCGGAAGGGAATGAGCAGTTCTTC

D gene: NA
J gene: TRBJ1-2
clone size: once
V gene: TRBV6-6
CDR3 protein: CASSYSGLKDGYTF
CDR3 DNA: TGTGCCAGCAGTTACTCGGGTCTTAAGGATGGCTACACCTTC

D gene: TRBD1
J gene: TRBJ2-5
clone size: NA
V gene: TRBV11-2
CDR3 protein: CASSLDRGRWETQYF
CDR3 DNA: TGTGCCAGCAGCTTAGACAGGGGGCGGTGGGAGACCCAGTACTTC

D gene: NA
J gene: TRBJ2-2
clone size: NA
V gene: TRBV5-1
CDR3 protein: CASSLEGGELFF
CDR3 DNA: TGCGCCAGCAGCTTGGAAGGCGGGGAGCTGTTTTTT

D gene: TRBD2
J gene: TRBJ2-3
clone size: NA
V gene: TRBV25-1
CDR3 protein: CASSEMAGATDTQYF
CDR3 DNA: TGTGCCAGCAGTGAAATGGCGGGAGCCACAGATACGCAGTATTTT

D gene: NA
J gene: TRBJ2-1
clone size: NA
V gene: TRBV4-3
CDR3 protein: CASSQDMGGGAYNEQFF
CDR3 DNA: TGCGCCAGCAGCCAAGATATGGGGGGGGGCGCCTACAATGAGCAGTTCTTC

D gene: TRBD1
J gene: TRBJ2-1
clone size: NA
V gene: TRBV2
CDR3 protein: CASNPGQGWDEQFF
CDR3 DNA: TGTGCCAGCAATCCGGGACAGGGGTGGGATGAGCAGTTCTTC

D gene: NA
J gene: TRBJ1-5
clone size: NA
V gene: TRBV6-6
CDR3 protein: CASTFRGGLQPQHF
CDR3 DNA: TGTGCCAGCACCTTTAGGGGGGGGCTGCAGCCCCAGCATTTT

D gene: NA
J gene: TRBJ1-5
clone size: once
V gene: TRBV10-2
CDR3 protein: CATGGGHNQPQHF
CDR3 DNA: TGCGCCACCGGGGGGGGGCACAATCAGCCCCAGCATTTT

D gene: TRBD2
J gene: TRBJ2-3
clone size: NA
V gene: TRBV5-4
CDR3 protein: CASSNLAGGMDTQYF
CDR3 DNA: TGTGCCAGCAGCAACCTAGCGGGGGGCATGGATACGCAGTATTTT

D gene: NA
J gene: TRBJ1-4
clone size: NA
V gene: TRBV2
CDR3 protein: CASSDPGILF
CDR3 DNA: TGTGCCAGCAGTGATCCCGGGATCCTTTTT

D gene: NA
J gene: TRBJ2-2
clone size: NA
V gene: TRBV2
CDR3 protein: CASSEMENTGELFF
CDR3 DNA: TGTGCCAGCAGTGAAATGGAAAACACCGGGGAGCTGTTTTTT

D gene: NA
J gene: TRBJ1-1
clone size: NA
V gene: TRBV19
CDR3 protein: CASRGAVEAFF
CDR3 DNA: TGTGCCAGTAGGGGGGCGGTTGAAGCTTTCTTT

D gene: TRBD2
J gene: TRBJ2-1
clone size: NA
V gene: TRBV5-6
CDR3 protein: CASSLPGLAGFNEQFF
CDR3 DNA: TGTGCCAGCAGCTTACCGGGACTAGCGGGATTTAATGAGCAGTTCTTC

D gene: NA
J gene: TRBJ2-3
clone size: NA
V gene: TRBV7-8
CDR3 protein: CASSLSLDTQYF
CDR3 DNA: TGTGCCAGCAGCTTATCCTTGGATACGCAGTATTTT

D gene: TRBD1
J gene: TRBJ1-2
clone size: NA
V gene: TRBV19
CDR3 protein: CASSTPGQGFTYGYTF
CDR3 DNA: TGTGCCAGTAGTACCCCGGGACAGGGATTTACCTATGGCTACACCTTC

D gene: NA
J gene: TRBJ1-2
clone size: NA
V gene: TRBV25-1
CDR3 protein: CASSENTRVGGYTF
CDR3 DNA: TGTGCCAGCAGTGAAAATACCCGGGTCGGAGGCTACACCTTC

D gene: NA
J gene: TRBJ1-6
clone size: NA
V gene: TRBV9
CDR3 protein: CASSVNPLNSPLHF
CDR3 DNA: TGTGCCAGCAGCGTAAATCCTCTTAATTCACCCCTCCACTTT

D gene: TRBD1
J gene: TRBJ1-2
clone size: NA
V gene: TRBV5-4
CDR3 protein: CASSLGGTGLGGYTF
CDR3 DNA: TGTGCCAGCAGCTTGGGAGGGACAGGCCTAGGGGGCTACACCTTC

D gene: NA
J gene: TRBJ2-5
clone size: NA
V gene: TRBV6-6
CDR3 protein: CASSYSNGLQETQYF
CDR3 DNA: TGTGCCAGCAGTTACTCGAATGGGCTCCAAGAGACCCAGTACTTC

D gene: NA
J gene: TRBJ2-5
clone size: NA
V gene: TRBV10-3
CDR3 protein: CASQGRAQETQYF
CDR3 DNA: TGTGCCAGTCAGGGGCGGGCACAAGAGACCCAGTACTTC

D gene: NA
J gene: TRBJ2-1
clone size: once
V gene: TRBV19
CDR3 protein: CASRAGTRRYNEQFF
CDR3 DNA: TGTGCCAGTAGGGCCGGGACCAGGCGGTACAATGAGCAGTTCTTC

D gene: NA
J gene: TRBJ1-2
clone size: NA
V gene: TRBV6-1
CDR3 protein: CASSEISPIPYGYTF
CDR3 DNA: TGTGCCAGCAGTGAAATCTCCCCGATTCCGTATGGCTACACCTTC

D gene: NA
J gene: TRBJ2-7
clone size: NA
V gene: TRBV4-2
CDR3 protein: CASSQDPNLRAYEQYF
CDR3 DNA: TGTGCCAGCAGCCAAGATCCCAACCTCAGAGCCTACGAGCAGTACTTC

D gene: TRBD1
J gene: TRBJ2-1
clone size: NA
V gene: TRBV7-9
CDR3 protein: CASSPPDRGFDEQFF
CDR3 DNA: TGTGCCAGCAGCCCCCCGGACAGGGGGTTCGATGAGCAGTTCTTC